One sample yielded the 12 T cell receptor beta chains listed below, sequenced in a study of neurological immune-mediated disorders. The sample's time point: longitudinal time-point 3. TCRdb re-called the 5' RACE reads with MiXCR, one entry per CDR3 protein. The repertoire consists of approximately 89,000 distinct CDR3 sequences, with 4.3% occurring once and the leading ten covering 5% to 6%. Sequenced material: PBMCs. All receptors derive from a woman aged 55-70 years with multiple sclerosis.

In this sample, this clonotype turned up many times. This chain connects TRBV14 to TRBJ2-2; 7 bases are shared with TRBD1. CDR1 and CDR2 (germline): SGHDN, FVKESK. The V gene end was trimmed by 6 bases and the J gene end by 5 bases; junction bases not matched to a gene: 3. CDR3 length: 13 amino acids. CDR3: CASRQQGTGELFF. CDR3 coding DNA: TGTGCCAGCAGGCAACAGGGGACCGGGGAGCTGTTTTTT.

This clonotype was observed many times. The CDR3 coding sequence is TGCGCCAGCAGCCAAGGACACAGGGTTGCAGATACGCAGTATTTT. Residues: CASSQGHRVADTQYF. The gene calls are TRBV4-1 and TRBJ2-3, with TRBD1 as a possible D gene (6 bases). V was pared by 1 base and J by 4 bases, with 12 bases between. The CDR3 length is 15 residues. Looked up from germline, CDR1 is MGHRA and CDR2 is YSYEKL.

This clonotype was observed many times. The rearrangement joins TRBV3-1 to TRBJ1-1; maybe TRBD1 (5 bases). Trimming shortened V by 3 bases and J by 4 bases, and 12 bases separated the two germline ends. Germline CDR1 and CDR2: LGHDT and YNNKEL (reference sequence). The length of the CDR3 is 14 residues. In DNA form, the CDR3 reads TGTGCCAGCAGCCAGTCGGGGCGGGGCACTGAAGCTTTCTTT. It encodes CASSQSGRGTEAFF.

There are many counts of this clonotype. The chain couples TRBV5-1 to TRBJ2-3; tentative D call: TRBD2 (6 bases). The CDR3 sequence is 14 residues long. Germline V gene data show CDR1 as SGHRS and CDR2 as YFSETQ. Trimming took 2 bases from V and 0 from J, leaving 7 bases between them. CDR3 residues: CASSFRGSTDTQYF. CDR3 in DNA: TGCGCCAGCAGCTTCCGGGGGAGCACAGATACGCAGTATTTT.

This clonotype was picked up many times. The chain has TRBV7-2 and TRBJ2-6, with a weak D call TRBD1 (5 bases). The CDR3 is made up of 14 amino acids. Germline assignment: CDR1 SGHTA and CDR2 FQGNSA. V was trimmed by 5 bases and J by 2 bases, leaving 7 bases between them. The CDR3 here is CASSPGPGANVLTF. The CDR3 DNA follows: TGTGCCAGCAGCCCAGGGCCTGGGGCCAACGTCCTGACTTTC.

The table lists this clonotype with many counts. V and J are TRBV12-3 or TRBV12-4 and TRBJ2-1; D not certain. V lost 5 bases and J lost 15, with 17 bases in between. The CDR3 spans 12 residues. CDR3 bases: TGTGCCAGCAGTAGATCCACAGAGCTGAGGTTCTTC. Protein: CASSRSTELRFF.

This clonotype appeared once. The chain joins TRBV24-1 to TRBJ1-5; D is unresolved. The germline V gene has CDR1 KGHDR and CDR2 SFDVKD. The CDR3 covers 15 residues. V lost 2 bases and J 2 bases, leaving 9 bases between the germline ends. The CDR3 coding sequence is TGTGCCACCAGTGATTGGGGTGTAGGCAATCAGCCCCAGCATTTT. Translation gives CATSDWGVGNQPQHF.

This clonotype was observed many times. The genes are TRBV29-1 and TRBJ2-7; unclear D gene. Germline V gives CDR1 SQVTM, CDR2 ANQGSEA. This CDR3 is 14 amino acids long. V lost 2 bases, J lost 1 base, and 12 bases lay in between. Here the CDR3 DNA reads TGCAGCGTTGAATCGGGTTCCGGGTCCTACGAGCAGTACTTC. Its protein product is CSVESGSGSYEQYF.

This clonotype was picked up many times. This chain uses TRBV10-3 with TRBJ2-7; D may be TRBD1 or TRBD2 (5 bases each). The CDR3 consists of 14 residues. CDR1 is ENHRY, CDR2 SYGVKD, per germline. V lost 8 bases, J lost 5 bases, and 19 bases lay in between. The CDR3: CAIGAGTLEDEQYF. CDR3 nucleotide sequence: TGTGCCATCGGCGCCGGGACCCTAGAAGACGAGCAGTACTTC.

This clonotype has ten or more counts. This rearrangement joins TRBV6-6 to TRBJ2-7; 7 bases align to TRBD2. The CDR3 is made up of 16 amino acids. Trimming took 0 bases from V and 0 from J; bases not matched to a gene: 5. Germline assignment: CDR1 MNHNY and CDR2 SVGAGI (reference sequence). The CDR3 sequence is CASSYSGGEFSYEQYF. As DNA, the CDR3 is TGTGCCAGCAGTTACTCGGGGGGGGAATTCTCCTACGAGCAGTACTTC.

This clonotype has a handful of counts. V gene TRBV27 combines with J gene TRBJ1-1; D call uncertain. V lost 1 base to trimming and J lost 7 bases, with 10 bases between them. The CDR3 runs to 13 residues. CDR1 is MNHEY and CDR2 is SMNVEV in the germline V gene (reference sequence). The CDR3 coding sequence is TGTGCCAGCAGTTTATATCAGATGGGTGAAGCTTTCTTT. Its protein is CASSLYQMGEAFF.

The table lists this clonotype with a few counts. This chain uses TRBV15 with TRBJ2-7; D may be TRBD2 (6 bases). The V gene lost 1 base and the J gene lost 2 bases, with 12 bases spanning the gap. Germline loops: CDR1 LNHNV, CDR2 YYDKDF (reference sequence). This CDR3 has 15 residues. Written as DNA, the CDR3 is TGTGCCACCAGCAGAGTCGCGGGGACCCCCTACGAGCAGTACTTC. Translated, it gives CATSRVAGTPYEQYF.